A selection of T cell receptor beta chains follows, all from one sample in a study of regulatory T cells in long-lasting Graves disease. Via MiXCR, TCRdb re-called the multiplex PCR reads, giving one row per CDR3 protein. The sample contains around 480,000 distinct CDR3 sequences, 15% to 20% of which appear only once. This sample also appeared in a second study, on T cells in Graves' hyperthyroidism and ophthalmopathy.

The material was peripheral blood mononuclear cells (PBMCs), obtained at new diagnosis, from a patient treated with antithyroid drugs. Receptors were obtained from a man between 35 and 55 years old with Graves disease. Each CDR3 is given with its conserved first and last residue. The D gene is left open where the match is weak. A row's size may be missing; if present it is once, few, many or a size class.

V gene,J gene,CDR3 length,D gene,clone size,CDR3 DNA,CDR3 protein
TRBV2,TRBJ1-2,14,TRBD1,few,TGTGCCAGCAGTGTTTGGCAGGGGGCAGAAGGCTACACCTTC,CASSVWQGAEGYTF
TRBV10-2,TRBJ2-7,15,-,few,TGCGCCAGCAGTGAGTCGGGCAGGGGTGCCTACGAGCAGTACTTC,CASSESGRGAYEQYF
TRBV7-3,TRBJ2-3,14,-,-,TGTGCCAGCAGCTTAAGGGACGACACAGATACGCAGTATTTT,CASSLRDDTDTQYF
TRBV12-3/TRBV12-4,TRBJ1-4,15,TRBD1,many,TGTGCCAGCAGTACGACAGGGATCTTGAAGGAAAAACTGTTTTTT,CASSTTGILKEKLFF
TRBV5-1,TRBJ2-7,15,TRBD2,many,TGCGCCAGCAGCCCGAATAGCGGGAGCGCCTACGAGCAGTACTTC,CASSPNSGSAYEQYF
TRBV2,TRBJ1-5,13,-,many,TGTGCCAGCAGTCGGACAGTCAATCAGCCCCAGCATTTT,CASSRTVNQPQHF
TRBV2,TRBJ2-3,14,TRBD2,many,TGTGCCAGCGGGCGGGAGACGAGCACAGATACGCAGTATTTT,CASGRETSTDTQYF
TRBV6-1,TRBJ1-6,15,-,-,TGTGCCAGCTTTTTCTCAGGGAACGGTAATTCACCCCTCCACTTT,CASFFSGNGNSPLHF
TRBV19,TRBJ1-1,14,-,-,TGTGCCAGTAGTTTTTGGACACCGAACACTGAAGCTTTCTTT,CASSFWTPNTEAFF
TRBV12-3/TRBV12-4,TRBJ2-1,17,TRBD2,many,TGTGCCAGCAGTTTAGTGCCTAGGACTAGCGAAGACAATGAGCAGTTCTTC,CASSLVPRTSEDNEQFF
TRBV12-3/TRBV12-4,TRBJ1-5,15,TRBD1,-,TGTGCCAGCAGGGAAACAGGGGGCGGCAATCAGCCCCAGCATTTT,CASRETGGGNQPQHF
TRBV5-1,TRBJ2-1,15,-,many,TGCGCCAGCAGCTCCACACAGGGGAGGGGGACTGAGCAGTTCTTC,CASSSTQGRGTEQFF
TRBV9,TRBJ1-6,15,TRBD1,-,TGTGCCAGCAGCGTAGAGTGGACAGGAAATTCACCCCTCCACTTT,CASSVEWTGNSPLHF
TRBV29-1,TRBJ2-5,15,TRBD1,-,TGCAGCTCTATACCGAGACAGGGGGCGCGGGAGACCCAGTACTTC,CSSIPRQGARETQYF
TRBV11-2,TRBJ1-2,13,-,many,TGTGCCAGCAGCTCCGACTCGGGAAGTGGCTACACCTTC,CASSSDSGSGYTF
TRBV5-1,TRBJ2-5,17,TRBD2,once,TGCGCCAGCAGCTTGTTCGGGGGGGGGGAACTTCAAGAGACCCAGTACTTC,CASSLFGGGELQETQYF
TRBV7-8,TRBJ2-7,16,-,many,TGTGCCAGCAGCTTAGAAGGGGTACCCCGTCGCTACGAGCAGTACTTC,CASSLEGVPRRYEQYF
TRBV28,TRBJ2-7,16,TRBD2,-,TGTGCCAGTGGGGGGGTCCTAGCGGGAGGGCCCTACGAGCAGTACTTC,CASGGVLAGGPYEQYF
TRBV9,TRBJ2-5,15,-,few,TGTGCCAGCAGCGTAGCGGCAGGGTCGAGAGAGACCCAGTACTTC,CASSVAAGSRETQYF
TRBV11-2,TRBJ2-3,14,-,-,TGTGCCAGCAGCCCGACTGCTGGCACAGATACGCAGTATTTT,CASSPTAGTDTQYF
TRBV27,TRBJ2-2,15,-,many,TGTGCCAGCACCTCTGGAGGGTCGAACACCGGGGAGCTGTTTTTT,CASTSGGSNTGELFF
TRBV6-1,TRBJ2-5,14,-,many,TGTGCCAGCAGCTGGACAGCAGTCGCGGAGACCCAGTACTTC,CASSWTAVAETQYF
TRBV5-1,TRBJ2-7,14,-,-,TGCGCCAGCAGCTTCGAGGGCAGCACCTACGAGCAGTACTTC,CASSFEGSTYEQYF
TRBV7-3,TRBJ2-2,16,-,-,TGTGCCAGCAGCATCCACAGGACAGCGAACACCGGGGAGCTGTTTTTT,CASSIHRTANTGELFF
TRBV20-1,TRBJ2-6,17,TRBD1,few,TGCAGTGCTAGATGGGACAGTGCCACCTCTGGGGCCAACGTCCTGACTTTC,CSARWDSATSGANVLTF
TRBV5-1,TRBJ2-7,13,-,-,TGCGCCAGCAGCTTGTACGGGGGCCTGGAGCAGTACTTC,CASSLYGGLEQYF
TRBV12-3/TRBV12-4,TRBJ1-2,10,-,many,TGTGCCAGCAGTTTAAGGGGCTACACCTTC,CASSLRGYTF
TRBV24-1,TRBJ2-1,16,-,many,TGTGCCACCAGTGATCAGGGGGCGGGAGGGGGTACTGAGCAGTTCTTC,CATSDQGAGGGTEQFF
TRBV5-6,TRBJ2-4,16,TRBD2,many,TGTGCCAGCAGCGTCGGACTAGCGGGAGGGCAGGACATTCAGTACTTC,CASSVGLAGGQDIQYF
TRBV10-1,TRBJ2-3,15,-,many,TGCGCCAGCAGTGAGTCCCAGGGGCGGACAGATACGCAGTATTTT,CASSESQGRTDTQYF
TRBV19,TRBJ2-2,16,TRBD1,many,TGTGCCAGTACCGAGACAGGGGGCACGAACACCGGGGAGCTGTTTTTT,CASTETGGTNTGELFF
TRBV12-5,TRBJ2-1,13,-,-,TGTGCTAGTGGTTTGATTTTTTCCAATGAGCAGTTCTTC,CASGLIFSNEQFF
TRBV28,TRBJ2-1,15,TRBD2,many,TGTGCCAGCAGTTTGGCAGCGGGAGTTTCCTCTGAGCAGTTCTTC,CASSLAAGVSSEQFF
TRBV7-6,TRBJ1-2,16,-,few,TGTGCCAGCAGCTTCCCGCGGTTGGGGGCCAACTATGGCTACACCTTC,CASSFPRLGANYGYTF
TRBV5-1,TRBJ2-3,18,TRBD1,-,TGCGCCAGCAGCTTTCGGGGACAGCCTTCGACCGGCACAGATACGCAGTATTTT,CASSFRGQPSTGTDTQYF
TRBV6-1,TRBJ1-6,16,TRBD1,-,TGTGCCAGCAAACAAGGGACAGCCGTCGTTGATTCACCCCTCCACTTT,CASKQGTAVVDSPLHF
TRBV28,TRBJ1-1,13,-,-,TGTGCCAGCAGTCAACCGCGGCTCACTGAAGCTTTCTTT,CASSQPRLTEAFF
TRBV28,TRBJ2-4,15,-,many,TGTGCCAGCAGTTTGCCAGGGGCAGGCAAAAACATTCAGTACTTC,CASSLPGAGKNIQYF
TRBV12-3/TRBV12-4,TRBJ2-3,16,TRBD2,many,TGTGCCAGCAGCCCCGGACTAGCGGATTACACAGATACGCAGTATTTT,CASSPGLADYTDTQYF
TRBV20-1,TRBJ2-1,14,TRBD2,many,TGCAGTGCTCGGGCTAGCGGGAGCTACAATGAGCAGTTCTTC,CSARASGSYNEQFF
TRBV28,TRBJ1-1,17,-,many,TGTGCCAGCAGTTTATACCCGCCCAAAAGTACCGGCGCTGAAGCTTTCTTT,CASSLYPPKSTGAEAFF
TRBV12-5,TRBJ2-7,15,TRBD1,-,TGTGCTAGTGGCCTATTACAGGGGTTAACCTACGAGCAGTACTTC,CASGLLQGLTYEQYF
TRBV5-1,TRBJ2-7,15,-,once,TGCGCCAGCAGCTTGGTAGTAGGGAGCTCCTACGAGCAGTACTTC,CASSLVVGSSYEQYF
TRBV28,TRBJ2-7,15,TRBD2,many,TGTGCCAGCAGTATATCTAGCGGGATCAGGTACGAGCAGTACTTC,CASSISSGIRYEQYF
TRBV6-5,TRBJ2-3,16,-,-,TGTGCCAGCAGTTGGGGGGGGACAGATGGCACAGATACGCAGTATTTT,CASSWGGTDGTDTQYF
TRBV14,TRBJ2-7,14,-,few,TGTGCCAGCAGCCAAGAAAACCGCCGGGGCGAGCAGTACTTC,CASSQENRRGEQYF
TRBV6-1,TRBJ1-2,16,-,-,TGTGCCAGCAGTCGGGGTTCGGGAGCGAACGGCTATGGCTACACCTTC,CASSRGSGANGYGYTF
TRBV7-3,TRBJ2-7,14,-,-,TGTGCCAGCAGCCCCCCGACGATCTCCTACGAGCAGTACTTC,CASSPPTISYEQYF
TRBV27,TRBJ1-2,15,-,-,TGTGCCAGCAGTTTCTCGCCGACAGTTAACTATGGCTACACCTTC,CASSFSPTVNYGYTF
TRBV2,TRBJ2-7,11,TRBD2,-,TGTGCCAGCAGTGAAGAGGGGACTACGTACTTC,CASSEEGTTYF
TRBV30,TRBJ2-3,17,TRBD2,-,TGTGCCTGGAGTGGAGTGGGACTAGCGGTTAGCACAGATACGCAGTATTTT,CAWSGVGLAVSTDTQYF
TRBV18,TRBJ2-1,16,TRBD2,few,TGTGCCAGCTCACCAAGGAGCGGGAGCTCCGGCAATGAGCAGTTCTTC,CASSPRSGSSGNEQFF
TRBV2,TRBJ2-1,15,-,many,TGTGCCAGTATTGGGGGACTCTCCGTCTACAATGAGCAGTTCTTC,CASIGGLSVYNEQFF